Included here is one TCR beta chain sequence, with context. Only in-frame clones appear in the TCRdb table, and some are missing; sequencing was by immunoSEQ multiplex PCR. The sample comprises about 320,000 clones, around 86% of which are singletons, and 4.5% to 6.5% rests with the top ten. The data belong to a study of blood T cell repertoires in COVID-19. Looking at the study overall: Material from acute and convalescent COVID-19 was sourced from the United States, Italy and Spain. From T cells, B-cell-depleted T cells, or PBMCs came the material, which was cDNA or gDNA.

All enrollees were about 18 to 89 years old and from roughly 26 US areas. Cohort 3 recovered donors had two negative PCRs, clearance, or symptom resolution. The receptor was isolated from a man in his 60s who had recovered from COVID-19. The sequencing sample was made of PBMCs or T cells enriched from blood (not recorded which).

This chain's CDR3 is CASSLVGAGGQYF. The CDR3 DNA reads as TGTGCCAGCAGCTTGGTTGGGGCGGGGGGGCAGTATTTT. The V and J genes are TRBV5-4 and TRBJ2-3; 8 nucleotides align to TRBD2. The V gene's germline CDR1 is SGHNT and CDR2 YYREEE (reference sequence). The CDR3 length is 13 residues. The trim removed 0 bases at V and 11 bases at J, leaving 5 bases unmatched.